This T cell receptor beta chain was sequenced for a study of response to subunit inactivated influenza vaccine. Regarding the study as a whole: Authors suggested few new T cells are recruited by each seasonal influenza vaccination.

CDR1 is SGHVS, CDR2 FQNEAQ, per germline. V lost 5 bases and J 1 base, leaving 23 bases between the germline ends. This CDR3 has 18 amino acids. This clonotype occurred once. Its antigen is still unknown. TCRdb re-analysed the RT-PCR reads in MiXCR, keeping a single row per CDR3 protein. This sample yields approximately 700,000 distinct CDR3 sequences, of which 15% to 18% are seen a single time; 11% belongs to the top ten. This material consisted of PBMCs from blood, taken roughly 13 days after vaccination. The receptor was isolated from a man aged 50 or older who received an inactivated influenza vaccine. The gene calls are TRBV7-8 and TRBJ2-5; a weak D match, TRBD1 (5 bases). CDR3 amino acids: CASSPTRRTRGGQETQYF. The DNA of the CDR3 is TGTGCCAGCAGCCCCACGCGACGGACAAGGGGCGGCCAAGAGACCCAGTACTTC.